This TCR beta chain was sequenced in a study of CD8 T cells in Susac syndrome. Trimming stripped 5 bases from V and 1 base from J, with 10 bases between. The CDR3 totals 13 residues. In germline, CDR1 is SGDLS, CDR2 YYNGEE. Reverse transcription of roughly 0.5 to 1 ug RNA was carried out with random hexamers. One entry per CDR3 protein results from TCRdb running MiXCR on the immunoSEQ multiplex PCR reads. The data contain hundreds of thousands of distinct CDR3 sequences, 75% to 90% of them seen just once; the ten biggest clones take up about 0.12%. This sequence was found in a human donor with multiple sclerosis. This chain joins TRBV9 and TRBJ2-7, with D uncertain. The sample was CD8+ T cells from PBMCs. In DNA, the CDR3 is TGTGCCAGCAGTGTCGGAGAATCCTACGAGCAGTACTTC. It translates to CASSVGESYEQYF.